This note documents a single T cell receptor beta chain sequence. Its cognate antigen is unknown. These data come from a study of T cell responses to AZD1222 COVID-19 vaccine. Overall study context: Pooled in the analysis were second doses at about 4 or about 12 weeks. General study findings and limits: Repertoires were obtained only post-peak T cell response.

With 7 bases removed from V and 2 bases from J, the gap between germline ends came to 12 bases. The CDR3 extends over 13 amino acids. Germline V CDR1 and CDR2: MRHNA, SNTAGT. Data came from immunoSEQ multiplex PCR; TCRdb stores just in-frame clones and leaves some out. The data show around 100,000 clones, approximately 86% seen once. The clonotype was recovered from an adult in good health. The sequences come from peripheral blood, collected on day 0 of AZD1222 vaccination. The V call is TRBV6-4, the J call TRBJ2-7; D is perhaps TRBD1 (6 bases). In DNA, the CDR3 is TGTGCCAGCATGCCGGACAGACCCTACGAGCAGTACTTC. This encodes CASMPDRPYEQYF.